The sample holds many counts of the clone carrying this TCR beta chain. Its antigen is unknown. Before thyroid surgery, none of the patients had received any treatment. This specimen comes from a study of metastatic and nonmetastatic thyroid tumors. Study outcomes and limitations: Significantly higher TCR beta diversity was reportedly seen in malignant thyroid tumors than benign nodules, in blood and tumor.

Original processing notes: Clinicopathological groups differed in CDR3, with these differences serving to build a distant-metastasis classifier for papillary thyroid cancer. TCRdb re-called clones from the PCR reads using MiXCR. The V and J calls shown here were made by TCRdb, not taken from the authors' results. Of fewer than 40,000 clones listed, 25% to 35% are singletons. CDR3 size: 12 residues. Per germline, CDR1 SEHNR and CDR2 FQNEAQ (reference sequence). Deletions cut 5 bases from V and 7 bases from J, with 9 bases between. This sequence was found in a female donor with papillary thyroid cancer or a benign thyroid nodule (not recorded which). Some clones in this sample may be carry-over from other donors' samples. The sample taken for sequencing was blood. V is TRBV7-9 and J is TRBJ1-5, with D possibly TRBD1 on 5 matching bases. CDR3 in DNA: TGTGCCAGCAGCGACGGGGGACAGCCCCAGCATTTT. As protein: CASSDGGQPQHF.